The 23 T cell receptor beta chains below were found in one sample sequenced in a study of untreated major depressive disorder. These receptors have no known antigen. The study, taken as a whole, reports: Depressed patients' CD4+ T cells carried increased TRBV05-01 (Vbeta 5.1) usage versus control CD4+ T cells.

Assay used: immunoSEQ multiplex PCR; TCRdb lists only in-frame clones, some missing. The table has more than 25,000 clones, around 90% seen once. Sequencing was performed on CD4+ T cells from PBMCs. Source of these receptors: a woman aged 30 to 39 with major depressive disorder.

V is TRBV11-2 and J is TRBJ1-5, with D perhaps matching TRBD1 (5 bases). The V gene lost 0 bases and the J gene lost 7 bases, with 13 bases spanning the gap. The germline V gene encodes CDR1 SGHAT and CDR2 FQNNGV. The CDR3 is 15 amino acids. As DNA, the CDR3 is TGTGCCAGCAGCTTAGACGCCGGGCCAGGGCAGCCCCAGCATTTT. Encoded protein: CASSLDAGPGQPQHF.

The chain employs TRBV6-5 and TRBJ1-1; D is uncertain. This CDR3 region has 15 residues. Germline lookup yields CDR1 MNHEY and CDR2 SVGAGI. V was shortened by 7 bases and J by 4 bases, with 19 bases between the two germline ends. The CDR3 coding sequence is TGTGCCAGCAAAGGACTGACCCTTGGTGCCACTGAAGCTTTCTTT. It encodes CASKGLTLGATEAFF.

The chain is built from TRBV7-2 and TRBJ1-6, with D possibly TRBD1 on 5 matching bases. CDR3 length: 17 amino acids. Germline V gives CDR1 SGHTA, CDR2 FQGNSA. V lost 5 bases to trimming and J lost 6 bases, with 20 bases between them. The CDR3 protein is CASSLRRVRVPNSPLHF. The CDR3 nucleotides are TGTGCCAGCAGCCTAAGACGAGTCAGGGTCCCTAATTCACCCCTCCACTTT.

This clone was counted a single time. J is TRBJ2-2 and V is TRBV2; D is perhaps TRBD1 (7 bases). Germline lookup yields CDR1 SNHLY and CDR2 FYNNEI. This CDR3 comprises 15 residues. Trimming left V 3 bases short and J 3 bases short, with 11 bases between. CDR3: CASSERRGDTGELFF. DNA of the CDR3: TGTGCCAGCAGTGAGCGCAGGGGGGACACCGGGGAGCTGTTTTTT.

This chain uses TRBV6-5 with TRBJ2-5; D unresolved. Trimming stripped 5 bases from V and 5 bases from J, with 9 bases between. Germline V gives CDR1 MNHEY, CDR2 SVGAGI. CDR3 length: 12 residues. The CDR3 region is CASSRLGETQYF. The CDR3 nucleotides are TGTGCCAGCAGTCGCCTGGGTGAGACCCAGTACTTC.

The chain couples TRBV7-9 to TRBJ2-1; D possibly corresponds to TRBD1 (6 bases). V was trimmed by 4 bases and J by 8 bases, leaving 15 bases between them. CDR1 SEHNR and CDR2 FQNEAQ come from the germline V gene (reference sequence). CDR3 size: 14 residues. CDR3 DNA: TGTGCCAGCAGCTGGGACATTGGTATGGATGAGCAGTTCTTC. This codes for CASSWDIGMDEQFF.

The chain links TRBV29-1 to TRBJ2-3, with D possibly being TRBD1 or TRBD2 (5 bases each). The CDR3 has 11 amino acids. Germline loops: CDR1 SQVTM, CDR2 ANQGSEA. V was cut by 3 bases and J by 9 bases, with 10 bases left in between. This CDR3 reads CSVEGTTTQYF. Here the CDR3 DNA reads TGCAGCGTTGAGGGGACCACGACGCAGTATTTT.

This clone is a singleton in its sample. V and J are TRBV18 and TRBJ2-7, with 10 bases lining up with TRBD1. CDR3 length equals 15 residues. Trimming removed 3 bases from V and 4 bases from J; junction bases left unmatched: 6. Germline assignment: CDR1 KGHSH and CDR2 LQKENI. The CDR3 loop reads CASSPGQGISYEQYF. The CDR3 DNA sequence: TGTGCCAGCTCACCGGGACAGGGGATAAGTTACGAGCAGTACTTC.

The chain uses TRBV13 and TRBJ1-4; 9 nucleotides line up with TRBD1. Germline V CDR1 and CDR2: PRHDT, FYEKMQ (reference sequence). Losses at the gene ends were 6 bases for V and 9 bases for J; bases not matched to a gene: 8. The CDR3 consists of 14 residues. This CDR3 is CASSFSGTGQKLFF. As DNA, the CDR3 is TGTGCCAGCAGTTTTTCCGGGACAGGGCAAAAACTGTTTTTT. Full variable domain (rest looked up from reference TRBV13 and TRBJ1-4): AAGVIQSPRHLIKEKRETATLKCYPIPRHDTVYWYQQGPGQDPQFLISFYEKMQSDKGSIPDRFSAQQFSDYHSELNMSSLELGDSALYFCASSFSGTGQKLFFGSGTQLSVL.

There are a few counts of this clone. The chain recombines TRBV11-2 with TRBJ2-1; unclear D gene. The CDR3 has 13 residues. The V gene lost 1 base and the J gene lost 5 bases, with 6 bases spanning the gap. Germline V gene lookup returns CDR1 SGHAT and CDR2 FQNNGV. The CDR3 DNA is TGTGCCAGCAGCTTAGGGCGGCACAATGAGCAGTTCTTC. This gives the protein CASSLGRHNEQFF.

The chain's CDR3 is CASSPGLAGSDTQYF. The CDR3 coding sequence is TGCGCCAGCAGCCCGGGACTAGCGGGGTCGGATACGCAGTATTTT. The chain uses TRBV5-1 and TRBJ2-3, with 13 bases matching TRBD2. The germline gives CDR1 SGHRS, CDR2 YFSETQ. The CDR3 consists of 15 residues. Losses at the gene ends were 4 bases for V and 6 bases for J; bases not matched to a gene: 5.

The chain employs TRBV7-2 and TRBJ1-2, with TRBD1 matching 7 bases. Germline V lookup: CDR1 SGHTA, CDR2 FQGNSA. Germline trimming cut 5 bases from V and 8 bases from J; bases unmatched to any gene: 8. The CDR3 is 13 residues long. The CDR3 sequence is CASSIRQGGGYTF. The DNA for the CDR3 is TGTGCCAGCAGCATCCGACAGGGTGGCGGCTACACCTTC.

V and J are TRBV28 and TRBJ2-7; D gene uncertain. Germline lookup yields CDR1 MDHEN and CDR2 SYDVKM. The CDR3 length is 15 residues. The V gene lost 6 bases and the J gene lost 0 bases, with 15 bases spanning the gap. CDR3 in amino acids: CASRMMDGNSYEQYF. The CDR3 DNA reads as TGTGCCAGCAGAATGATGGACGGTAACTCCTACGAGCAGTACTTC.

The CDR3 here is CASSGRVFEKLFF. CDR3 sequence (DNA): TGTGCCAGCAGTGGCCGGGTATTCGAAAAACTGTTTTTT. V is TRBV27 and J is TRBJ1-4, with unresolved D. The ends were cut back, 5 bases at V and 8 bases at J, with 12 bases in the middle. CDR3 length: 13 amino acids. CDR1 MNHEY and CDR2 SMNVEV come from the germline V gene (reference sequence).

J is TRBJ1-4 and V is TRBV5-1; 7 nucleotides align to TRBD1. In germline, CDR1 is SGHRS, CDR2 YFSETQ. J lost 2 bases, V lost 5 bases, and 12 bases had no gene match. This CDR3 has 17 amino acids. In DNA form, the CDR3 reads TGCGCCAGCAGATCCGGCTACAGGGGTAGGACTAATGAAAAACTGTTTTTT. Residues: CASRSGYRGRTNEKLFF.

The rearrangement links TRBV7-2 to TRBJ2-5, with unresolved D. There are 12 residues in the CDR3. V was shortened by 5 bases and J by 5 bases, with 9 bases between the two germline ends. Germline V gene sequence: CDR1 SGHTA, CDR2 FQGNSA. CDR3: CASSDVRETQYF. The DNA of the CDR3 is TGTGCCAGCAGCGACGTCCGGGAGACCCAGTACTTC.

The chain uses TRBV28 and TRBJ1-6; the match to TRBD1 covers 7 bases. Germline CDR1 MDHEN, CDR2 SYDVKM. This CDR3 is built from 13 residues. V lost 6 bases, J lost 11 bases, and 7 bases stayed unmatched. The CDR3 nucleotides are TGTGCCAGCAGACGACAGGGTTATCCACCCCTCCACTTT. Translating gives CASRRQGYPPLHF.

The chain uses TRBV28 and TRBJ1-5; no clear D gene. Germline values: CDR1 MDHEN, CDR2 SYDVKM. The CDR3 loop spans 14 amino acids. V lost 3 bases to trimming and J lost 6 bases, with 12 bases between them. CDR3 region: CASSLPELSQPQHF. The CDR3 nucleotides are TGTGCCAGCAGTTTGCCAGAACTGAGTCAGCCCCAGCATTTT.

The rearrangement links TRBV6-1 to TRBJ1-5; the D is unclear. Trimming left V 5 bases short and J 5 bases short, with 13 bases between. This CDR3 comprises 14 residues. CDR1 is MNHNS, CDR2 SASEGT, per germline. In DNA form, the CDR3 reads TGTGCCAGCAGTTTCCCCAGTCGATATCAGCCCCAGCATTTT. Its translation: CASSFPSRYQPQHF.

V and J are TRBV6-5 and TRBJ2-3; 7 bases are shared with TRBD1. The V gene's germline CDR1 is MNHEY and CDR2 SVGAGI. V lost 5 bases, J lost 3 bases, and 5 bases stayed unmatched. There are 14 residues in the CDR3. CDR3 loop: CASSRRGKTDTQYF. CDR3 in DNA: TGTGCCAGCAGTCGCAGGGGGAAAACAGATACGCAGTATTTT.

This clone appeared a single time. J is TRBJ2-1 and V is TRBV2; D remains ambiguous. The germline gives CDR1 SNHLY, CDR2 FYNNEI. CDR3 length: 11 amino acids. Trimming shortened V by 2 bases and J by 9 bases, and 5 bases separated the two germline ends. CDR3 nucleotide sequence: TGTGCCAGCAGTGAACTCGGTGAGCAGTTCTTC. Its translation: CASSELGEQFF.

The chain joins TRBV6-1 to TRBJ2-3; no definite D call. Germline V gene data show CDR1 as MNHNS and CDR2 as SASEGT. This CDR3 has 16 residues. Trimming pared 0 bases from V and 0 bases from J, leaving 10 bases between. The CDR3 is CASSEAQTSSTDTQYF. DNA for the CDR3: TGTGCCAGCAGTGAAGCTCAGACATCGAGCACAGATACGCAGTATTTT.

This sequence joins TRBV18 and TRBJ1-2, with a possible D match to TRBD1 (5 bases). CDR3 length: 14 residues. Trimming removed 3 bases at V and 4 bases at J, with 12 bases between. CDR1 is KGHSH and CDR2 is LQKENI in the germline V gene. The CDR3 reads CASSPGRDGYGYTF. The CDR3 bases are TGTGCCAGCTCACCCGGCAGGGATGGCTATGGCTACACCTTC.